This TCR beta chain was captured by sequencing in a study of T cell changes during pregnancy in multiple sclerosis. This CDR3 is built from 16 residues. The V and J ends lost 3 bases and 1 base respectively, with 15 bases between them. Germline CDR1 reads SGHDN; CDR2 reads FVKESK. Repertoires were generated with immunoSEQ multiplex PCR, while TCRdb's copy carries only in-frame clones and drops some. The sample has some 80,000 clones; 90% to 95% are singletons. The source is a female donor with multiple sclerosis, enrolled in a pregnancy study. The chain employs TRBV14 and TRBJ1-1; possible D gene TRBD1, 6 bases. Sequenced material: peripheral blood, taken before pregnancy. CDR3 in amino acids: CASSHLSGTTNTEAFF. CDR3 coding DNA: TGTGCCAGCAGCCACCTTTCCGGGACAACGAACACTGAAGCTTTCTTT.